This is a list of T cell receptor beta chains from one sample in a study of T cell changes during pregnancy in multiple sclerosis. Profiling relied on immunoSEQ multiplex PCR, and the TCRdb table lists in-frame clones only, not all of them. Of 80,000 to 130,000 clones detected, roughly 92% appear once; the ten largest clones hold 1.2%. The sample was peripheral blood, taken in the second trimester of pregnancy. Receptor source: a female donor with multiple sclerosis, enrolled in a pregnancy study. The CDR3 runs from the conserved cysteine through the conserved F or W. The D gene is left open where the match is weak. The size field is filled for only some rows; it gives once, few, many or a size class.

DNA: TGTGCCAGCCAAGTTCAGGGGGAGGTGCAGTACTTC
CDR3: CASQVQGEVQYF
V: TRBV2
size: -
D: -
J: TRBJ2-7

DNA: TGTGCCAGCAGCTCGCAGACAGGTTACGAGCAGTACTTC
CDR3: CASSSQTGYEQYF
V: TRBV7-6
size: -
D: -
J: TRBJ2-7

DNA: TGTGCCTGGAGTGTAGCGTCGGGCACTGAAGCTTTCTTT
CDR3: CAWSVASGTEAFF
V: TRBV30
size: -
D: -
J: TRBJ1-1

DNA: TGCGCCAGCAGCTTGGGAGTGGATGGCTACACCTTC
CDR3: CASSLGVDGYTF
V: TRBV5-1
size: -
D: -
J: TRBJ1-2

DNA: TGTGCCAGCAGCCAAGACAGCTCTGGGGCCAACGTCCTGACTTTC
CDR3: CASSQDSSGANVLTF
V: TRBV4-2
size: -
D: -
J: TRBJ2-6

DNA: TGTGCCAGCAACCTTCGGGGGACAGGGGAACTTTCGTCGGGCGAGCAGTACTTC
CDR3: CASNLRGTGELSSGEQYF
V: TRBV7-9
size: -
D: TRBD1
J: TRBJ2-7

DNA: TGTGCCAGCAGTGATCGGTCACAGGGGTTGGACGAGCAGTACTTC
CDR3: CASSDRSQGLDEQYF
V: TRBV25-1
size: once
D: TRBD1
J: TRBJ2-7

DNA: TGTGCCAGCAGGAGGGACGGGGGGGCCAATTCACCCCTCCACTTT
CDR3: CASRRDGGANSPLHF
V: TRBV6-6
size: once
D: -
J: TRBJ1-6

DNA: TGTGCCAGTAGTATTAACGCGGGGGATCAGCCCCAGCATTTT
CDR3: CASSINAGDQPQHF
V: TRBV19
size: -
D: -
J: TRBJ1-5

DNA: TGCGCCAGCAGCCCACTAGGGACAGAAAGCTCCTACAATGAGCAGTTCTTC
CDR3: CASSPLGTESSYNEQFF
V: TRBV4-1
size: -
D: TRBD1
J: TRBJ2-1

DNA: TGTGCCATCAAGGGGGAACAGACCTACACCATATATTTT
CDR3: CAIKGEQTYTIYF
V: TRBV10-3
size: -
D: -
J: TRBJ1-3

DNA: TGTGCCAGCAGCTATAGCGGGGAAAACTACGAGCAGTACTTC
CDR3: CASSYSGENYEQYF
V: TRBV7-8
size: once
D: TRBD2
J: TRBJ2-7

DNA: TGTGCCAGCAGCTTCGGACAGTGGGGCACAGATACGCAGTATTTT
CDR3: CASSFGQWGTDTQYF
V: TRBV11-2
size: -
D: -
J: TRBJ2-3

DNA: TGTGCCAGCAGCTTGGGTGGGGGAGGGGACAATCAGCCCCAGCATTTT
CDR3: CASSLGGGGDNQPQHF
V: TRBV5-6
size: -
D: -
J: TRBJ1-5

DNA: TGTGCCAGCTCACCAGGAGGGGGCCCCGGTGGCTATGGCTACACCTTC
CDR3: CASSPGGGPGGYGYTF
V: TRBV18
size: -
D: TRBD1
J: TRBJ1-2

DNA: TGTGCCAGCAGTTTATCGGTCAGGGAGGGCTATGGCTACACCTTC
CDR3: CASSLSVREGYGYTF
V: TRBV28
size: -
D: -
J: TRBJ1-2

DNA: TGCGCCAGCAGCCAATCAGGAGGGAACAATGAGCAGTTCTTC
CDR3: CASSQSGGNNEQFF
V: TRBV4-1
size: -
D: -
J: TRBJ2-1

DNA: TGCGCCAGCAGCTTGGAAGCTGCCTACCCGCAGTATTTT
CDR3: CASSLEAAYPQYF
V: TRBV5-1
size: -
D: -
J: TRBJ2-3

DNA: TGTGCCAGCAGCGCGACAGGGAACTTTCATGAGCAGTTCTTC
CDR3: CASSATGNFHEQFF
V: TRBV13
size: -
D: TRBD1
J: TRBJ2-1

DNA: TGTGCCAGCAGACCTACTACCACTACCTACAATGAGCAGTTCTTC
CDR3: CASRPTTTTYNEQFF
V: TRBV6-5
size: -
D: -
J: TRBJ2-1

DNA: TGCGCCAGCAGTGAGAGTAGCGGGGGGTACAATGAGCAGTTCTTC
CDR3: CASSESSGGYNEQFF
V: TRBV10-2
size: -
D: TRBD2
J: TRBJ2-1

DNA: TGTGCCAGCAGCCTCCCAGGGGGCGAGGGAAACACCATATATTTT
CDR3: CASSLPGGEGNTIYF
V: TRBV5-4
size: -
D: TRBD1
J: TRBJ1-3

DNA: TGTGCCAGCAGCTTGACAGGGGGCGTGGAGCCCCAGCATTTT
CDR3: CASSLTGGVEPQHF
V: TRBV7-9
size: -
D: TRBD1
J: TRBJ1-5

DNA: TGTGCCGCCAGCCCTAGCGGGGGACAAGAGACCCAGTACTTC
CDR3: CAASPSGGQETQYF
V: TRBV10-3
size: -
D: TRBD2
J: TRBJ2-5

DNA: TGTGCCAGCAGAACCTACAGGGGGGCTAACTATGGCTACACCTTC
CDR3: CASRTYRGANYGYTF
V: TRBV27
size: -
D: TRBD1
J: TRBJ1-2

DNA: TGTGCCAGCAGCTTCAGGAACGGGGAGCTGTTTTTT
CDR3: CASSFRNGELFF
V: TRBV13
size: -
D: -
J: TRBJ2-2

DNA: TGCGCCAGCAGCCAAGATGGAGGTAGCGGGAGTAACGCTGAGCAGTTCTTC
CDR3: CASSQDGGSGSNAEQFF
V: TRBV4-1
size: -
D: TRBD2
J: TRBJ2-1

DNA: TGTGCCAGTAGTATAGGAGTCCTTGGGCAGCACACTGAAGCTTTCTTT
CDR3: CASSIGVLGQHTEAFF
V: TRBV19
size: -
D: -
J: TRBJ1-1

DNA: TGTGCCAGCAGTTACGGGAGTAGATACGAGCAGTACTTC
CDR3: CASSYGSRYEQYF
V: TRBV28
size: -
D: -
J: TRBJ2-7

DNA: TGTGCCAGCAGTGGGGGGGTTAATGAGCAGTTCTTC
CDR3: CASSGGVNEQFF
V: TRBV27
size: -
D: TRBD2
J: TRBJ2-1

DNA: TGCAGCGTTCTAGGACTAGCCGCAGATACGCAGTATTTT
CDR3: CSVLGLAADTQYF
V: TRBV29-1
size: -
D: TRBD2
J: TRBJ2-3

DNA: TGTGCCAGCAAACTAACAGGGGGCAAAAACATTCAGTACTTC
CDR3: CASKLTGGKNIQYF
V: TRBV6-1
size: -
D: TRBD1
J: TRBJ2-4

DNA: TGTGCCAGTAATAGAGCCGGGGAGCTGTTTTTT
CDR3: CASNRAGELFF
V: TRBV19
size: few
D: -
J: TRBJ2-2

DNA: TGCGCCAGCAGCTTGGACGGGACAGGGGGCTCCTCGGATGGCTACACCTTC
CDR3: CASSLDGTGGSSDGYTF
V: TRBV5-1
size: -
D: TRBD1
J: TRBJ1-2

DNA: TGTGCCACCAGCAGGTTGGGACAGAGCAATGAGCAGTTCTTC
CDR3: CATSRLGQSNEQFF
V: TRBV15
size: -
D: TRBD1
J: TRBJ2-1

DNA: TGTGCCAGCAGGACAGTCACCGGGGAGCTGTTTTTT
CDR3: CASRTVTGELFF
V: TRBV6-1
size: -
D: -
J: TRBJ2-2